This TCR beta chain was recorded in a study of cytomegalovirus exposure and HLA in healthy donors (dated by TCRdb to the late 2010s). Regarding the research as a whole: According to an earlier analysis of 587 of the donors, roughly 180 million T cells yielded roughly 100 million unique TCR beta sequences and about 300 Gb of sequence data. Around 320 gigabases of sequencing data and approximately 85 million unique TCR sequences were included in an early release covering about 700 HLA-typed donors. Of the roughly 390 genotyped donors, 65% to 90% fell in the genetic ancestry cluster associated with self-reported Caucasian donors. The study was designed to test whether signatures of past pathogen exposure could be identified by cataloging public T cell receptors. Using immunosequencing, the study profiled T cell repertoires from 500 to 800 subjects and related those repertoires to cytomegalovirus serostatus. A separate validation cohort of approximately 120 different subjects was used in addition to the roughly 670-subject first cohort. To predict cytomegalovirus infection status, the study combined high-throughput TCR immunosequencing, statistical association of individual TCRs with disease status, and machine learning. In a later analysis, previously published TCR beta repertoires from 670 or so donors were re-analyzed and high-resolution HLA genotyping was added so that TCR occurrence patterns could be studied. Rather than drawing on any new phenotypic data, the later analysis identified candidate immune exposures from TCR beta sequences and the way those sequences occurred across donors. An earlier analysis of some 500 of the donors applied high-throughput TCR beta sequencing to assess whether each TCR beta V gene segment acted as functional or pseudogenic. Donor age, sex, ethnicity and CMV serostatus were compiled alongside the repertoire data. A later genetic analysis used genome-wide SNP genotypes for about three fifths of the 666 donors, treating that subset as a discovery cohort. Every discovery cohort repertoire had been produced on one sequencing platform. Both class I and class II loci were covered by HLA typing, at four-digit resolution. The number of typed donors differed by locus: about 629-630 for A, B, C, DRB1 and DQB1; approximately 520 for DQA1; about 600 for DPA1; and around 470 for DPB1. A few DR-DQ haplotypes were treated as single units for association and clustering because of strong linkage in the cohort. On average, around 240,000 unique TCR beta nucleotide sequences were sequenced per donor among more than 350 genotyped donors of the cohort, with roughly 18% of those sequences being non-productive. Study-level results and caveats: When HLA alleles, especially DR and DQ, strongly co-occurred, TCR associations were difficult to assign to individual alleles. A later genetic analysis associated a missense DCLRE1C variant with V-gene and J-gene trimming of TCR beta chains, and an independent cohort replicated the association. According to a later analysis, most CMV-associated TCR beta chains appeared to be HLA-restricted, and the HLA associations seemed to be driven largely by CMV exposure. In a later analysis, 16,951 TCR beta sequences were associated with specific HLA alleles at a false discovery rate of 0.05. Several of the top co-occurrence clusters appeared to be linked to parvovirus B19, influenza, CMV and Epstein-Barr virus, according to a later analysis. In a later analysis, HLA-associated TCR beta chains were found to be more clonally expanded and to have lower generation probabilities than equally common non-associated chains. HLA typing was unavailable for some donors at each locus, so association tests used only the typed subset. A few of the identified cytomegalovirus-associated TCR beta chains were confirmed in vitro to be specific for cytomegalovirus antigens. Some IMGT-functional V segments, including TRBV6-2 and TRBV6-3, could not be told apart with the 87-base-pair reads, so those segments were excluded. Linkage disequilibrium might explain the correlated functional status among segregating V segments, but an unknown experimental factor could not be ruled out. Across donors, most TCR sequences were observed very rarely, whereas some public TCRs were present in many individuals. Roughly uniform sequencing depth across donors was assumed in presence/absence analyses, although this assumption may not hold. In a later analysis, TCR association rates were found to vary across HLA loci, with the most associated TCRs seen for DRB1 alleles and the fewest for HLA-C alleles. Cytomegalovirus status was reported to be diagnosed by the classifier with high specificity and sensitivity in both the original and validation cohorts. Only TCR beta chains were sequenced in this cohort, and the absence of alpha or paired-chain data limited detectable features. The study listed over 150 TCR beta chains as associated with cytomegalovirus. The only immune exposure information available for the cohort was CMV serostatus. In an earlier analysis of approximately 590 of the donors, most TCR beta V segments appeared in productive rearrangements about 87% or about 30% of the time, broadly matching IMGT annotations. A cluster of highly shared sequence variants was judged likely to represent a technical artifact of the sequencing pipeline. According to the authors, the approach could potentially be generalized to other disease states and immunological phenotypes. A further reported finding was that TCR beta sequences accurately predicted the HLA-A and HLA-B alleles for most subjects in the first cohort. According to a later genetic analysis, donors in an Asian-associated ancestry cluster had fewer N-insertions in productive TCRs than the approximately 630-donor mean. The earlier analysis of around 600 of the donors excluded some 15 rarely observed V segments, including chromosome 9 orphons, because counts were too low.

Details on this clone: The antigen it binds to is not known. The junction does not match germline at one end; this may be a read error.

From its cysteine to its phenylalanine, the CDR3 spans 14 amino acids. Here the CDR3 DNA is all that survives: 42 bases in frame from base 1. From a lookup of the germline V gene (reference sequence), CDR1 and CDR2 are SEHNR and FQNEAQ. The cohort consisted of 600 to 700 healthy bone marrow donors. All cohort members were sampled while nominally healthy, although unrecorded immune exposures were likely present. The donor tested CMV seronegative, placing the donor among the roughly 350 seronegative members of the cohort. A peripheral blood sample was provided by each donor, and peripheral blood mononuclear cells were used for TCR beta sequencing. The Qiagen DNeasy Blood Extraction Kit was used to extract genomic DNA from the blood cell samples. To prepare the library, the immunoSEQ multiplex PCR assay was applied. A mixture of 60 forward primers for TCR Vbeta segments and 13 reverse primers for TCR Jbeta segments was used in the multiplex PCR. A multiplex PCR assay on genomic DNA amplified the CDR3 region of rearranged TCR beta genes. The Illumina HiSeq System was used to sequence the amplified TCR beta libraries as 87-base-pair reads. Per the original workflow: A later analysis tallied around 87 million unique TCR beta chains across the 666 repertoires, and around 10 million of those chains were shared by two or more donors. A nearest-neighbor algorithm error-corrected the raw reads and collapsed the reads into unique sequences, merging closely related sequences to remove PCR and sequencing errors. CDR3 sequences were aligned to IMGT reference sequences to assign V, D and J gene segments. For a sequence to be retained, at least a six-nucleotide match to both a V gene segment and a J gene segment was required. Rearrangements were called productive when the CDR3 lacked stop codons and stayed in frame with V and J; all others were non-productive. CDR3 was defined by IMGT convention, running from the second conserved V-encoded cysteine to the conserved J-encoded phenylalanine. Sequences without an unambiguous match to a single V gene segment were excluded from the earlier analysis of a few hundred of the donors. In an earlier analysis of roughly 600 of the donors, a V segment was called functional when productive rearrangements were above 56.7%, and segregating when the standard deviation between donors exceeded 5%. A statistical classification framework was built for diagnosing cytomegalovirus status from the catalog of TCR beta chain sequences. A later analysis assigned V and J genes by comparing TCR nucleotide sequences with IMGT/GENE-DB human TR gene sequences. The TCRdist pipeline was used in a later analysis to assign CDR3 sequences and most-parsimonious VDJ recombination scenarios. A later analysis defined each TCR beta chain by its CDR3 amino acid sequence plus V-gene family, and excluded reads lacking a unique V-gene family. A later analysis removed several hundred highly shared, low-generation-probability nucleotide sequences to deal with suspected cross-contamination and a sequencing artifact. For each public chain, a later analysis derived a clonal expansion index from normalized ranks of inferred template counts within each repertoire. In a later analysis, generation probabilities were computed using a VDJ recombination model fitted to out-of-frame rearrangements, and the results were checked against IGoR. A later analysis scored TCR-TCR, TCR-HLA and TCR-CMV co-occurrence with hypergeometric tests, applying a repertoire-size bias correction to TCR pairs. In a later analysis, false discovery rates were estimated by permuting HLA or CMV assignments 20 times. In a later analysis, co-occurring TCRs were grouped using DBSCAN, and TCRdist sequence similarity was added for clustering within HLA-allele-positive subsets. Repertoires with fewer than 30,000 or more than 120,000 public chains were left out of co-occurrence clustering, as were about 5 repertoires with anomalous nucleotide sharing. The immuneACCESS repertoire file appears here via TCRdb, limited to in-frame rearrangements. These files lack a portion of the clones; in checked studies, under half of the deficit traces to unresolved V genes, and the cause of the others is not known. Clone size and the V and J calls come from that table; the DNA yielded D and trimming. Present in this sample are some 120,000 clones, over 65% of which were seen just once. Just under 6.5% of the sample is taken by the ten largest.

Sequencing was carried out using PBMCs. The chain links TRBV7-9 with TRBJ1-1, with 7 central nucleotides matching TRBD1. This TCR came from a woman aged 35 to 49 in good health and CMV-seronegative. This receptor has the CDR3 CSSSSTQGKTEAFF. The nucleotide sequence reads TGTTCCAGCAGCTCTACACAGGGGAAGACTGAAGCTTTCTTT.